This T cell receptor beta chain came from a study of cytomegalovirus exposure and HLA in healthy donors. Study-wide findings and caveats: Association of a missense DCLRE1C variant with TCR beta V- and J-gene trimming was reported in a later analysis. In a later analysis, the majority of CMV-associated beta chains seemingly showed HLA restriction.

Primers included in the PCR were 60 Vbeta and 13 Jbeta primers. The assay was immunoSEQ multiplex PCR, and TCRdb's table has in-frame clones only and misses some. The table records approximately 150,000 clones, roughly 80% of them present only once. In the case of this clone: The antigen remains undetermined. Since the CDR3 does not end with the conserved phenylalanine or tryptophan, this likely comes from a read error. The DNA is left out, because the CDR3 cannot be placed on it with certainty; the CDR3 is given as TCRdb lists it.

The CDR3 contains 16 residues when both ends are counted. This chain uses TRBV21-1 with TRBJ1-6. TRBV21-1 represents a pseudogene. The TCR sequence derives from a man between 18 and 35 years old in good health and CMV-seropositive. Source material: PBMCs. The chain's CDR3 is CASSKVKSSYNSPLHL.